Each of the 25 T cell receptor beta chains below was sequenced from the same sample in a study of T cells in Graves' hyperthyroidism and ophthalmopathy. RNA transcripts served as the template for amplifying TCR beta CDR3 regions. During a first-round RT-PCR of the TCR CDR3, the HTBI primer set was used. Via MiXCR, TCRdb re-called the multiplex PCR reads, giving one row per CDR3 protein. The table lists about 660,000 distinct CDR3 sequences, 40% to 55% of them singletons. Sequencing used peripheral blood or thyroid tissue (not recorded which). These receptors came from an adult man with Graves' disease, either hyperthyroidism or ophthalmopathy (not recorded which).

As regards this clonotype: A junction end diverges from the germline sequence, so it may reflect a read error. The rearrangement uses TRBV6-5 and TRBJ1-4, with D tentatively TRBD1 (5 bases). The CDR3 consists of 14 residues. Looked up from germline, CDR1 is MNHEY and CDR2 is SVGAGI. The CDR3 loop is CASSFAGFNKKLFF. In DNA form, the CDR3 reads TGTGCCAGCAGTTTTGCAGGGTTTAATAAAAAACTGTTTTTT.

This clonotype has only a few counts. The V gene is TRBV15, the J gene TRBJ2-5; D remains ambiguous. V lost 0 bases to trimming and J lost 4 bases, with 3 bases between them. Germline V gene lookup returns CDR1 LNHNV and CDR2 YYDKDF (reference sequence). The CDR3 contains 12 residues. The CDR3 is CATSRDGETQYF. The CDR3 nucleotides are TGTGCCACCAGCAGAGATGGAGAGACCCAGTACTTC.

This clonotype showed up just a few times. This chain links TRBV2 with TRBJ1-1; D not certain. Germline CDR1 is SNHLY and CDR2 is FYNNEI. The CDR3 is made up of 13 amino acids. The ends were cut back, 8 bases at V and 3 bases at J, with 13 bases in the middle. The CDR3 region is CASCSDRYTEAFF. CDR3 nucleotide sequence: TGTGCCAGCTGCTCGGACCGATACACTGAAGCTTTCTTT.

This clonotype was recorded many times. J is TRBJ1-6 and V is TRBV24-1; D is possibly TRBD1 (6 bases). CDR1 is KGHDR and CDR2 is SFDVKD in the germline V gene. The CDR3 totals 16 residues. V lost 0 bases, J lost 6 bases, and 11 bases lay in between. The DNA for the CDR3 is TGTGCCACCAGTGATTTGTGGGGGCATTTTAATTCACCCCTCCACTTT. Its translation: CATSDLWGHFNSPLHF.

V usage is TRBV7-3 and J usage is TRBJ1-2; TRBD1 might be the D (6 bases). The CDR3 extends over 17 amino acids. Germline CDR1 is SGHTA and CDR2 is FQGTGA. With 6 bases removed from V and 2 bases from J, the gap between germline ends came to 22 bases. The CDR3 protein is CASSFPEQGTPNYGYTF. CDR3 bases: TGTGCCAGCAGTTTCCCCGAGCAGGGGACACCGAACTATGGCTACACCTTC.

The CDR3 DNA sequence: TGTGCCAGTAGTACACCCGGGACAGTCACCGGGGAGCTGTTTTTT. Its protein product is CASSTPGTVTGELFF. The chain links TRBV19 to TRBJ2-2, with 7 bases matching TRBD1. The V segment lost 4 bases and the J segment 4 bases; nucleotides outside the gene matches: 6. The length of the CDR3 is 15 residues. Germline CDR1 reads LNHDA; CDR2 reads SQIVND (reference sequence). Full variable domain (missing parts from reference TRBV19 and TRBJ2-2): DGGITQSPKYLFRKEGQNVTLSCEQNLNHDAMYWYRQDPGQGLRLIYYSQIVNDFQKGDIAEGYSVSREKKESFPLTVTSAQKNPTAFYLCASSTPGTVTGELFFGEGSRLTVL.

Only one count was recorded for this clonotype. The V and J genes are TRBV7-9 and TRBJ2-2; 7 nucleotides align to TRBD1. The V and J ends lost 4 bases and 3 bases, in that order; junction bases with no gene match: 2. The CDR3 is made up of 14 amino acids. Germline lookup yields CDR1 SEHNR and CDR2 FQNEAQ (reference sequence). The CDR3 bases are TGTGCCAGCAGCTGGACAGGTTACACCGGGGAGCTGTTTTTT. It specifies CASSWTGYTGELFF.

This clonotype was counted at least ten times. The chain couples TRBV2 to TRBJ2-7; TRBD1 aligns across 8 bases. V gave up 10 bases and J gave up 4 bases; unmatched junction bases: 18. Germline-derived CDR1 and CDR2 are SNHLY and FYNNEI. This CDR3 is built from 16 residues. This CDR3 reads CATRRTGPKGGYEQYF. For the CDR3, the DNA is TGTGCCACCAGGCGGACAGGGCCGAAAGGGGGTTACGAGCAGTACTTC.

The CDR3 sequence is CSVEDQGTGISPLHF. The CDR3 nucleotides are TGCAGCGTTGAAGATCAGGGGACAGGGATTTCACCCCTCCACTTT. The chain combines TRBV29-1 with TRBJ1-6; TRBD1 matches at 9 bases. J gave up 9 bases and V 0 bases, and 6 bases lay outside the gene matches. Germline lookup yields CDR1 SQVTM and CDR2 ANQGSEA. This CDR3 has 15 amino acids.

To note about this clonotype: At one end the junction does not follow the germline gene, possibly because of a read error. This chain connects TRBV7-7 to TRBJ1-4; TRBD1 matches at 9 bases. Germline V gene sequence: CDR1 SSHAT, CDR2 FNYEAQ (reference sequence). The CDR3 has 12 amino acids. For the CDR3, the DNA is TGTGCCAGCAGCCATTCCGGACAGGGGCAGCTTTTT. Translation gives CASSHSGQGQLF.

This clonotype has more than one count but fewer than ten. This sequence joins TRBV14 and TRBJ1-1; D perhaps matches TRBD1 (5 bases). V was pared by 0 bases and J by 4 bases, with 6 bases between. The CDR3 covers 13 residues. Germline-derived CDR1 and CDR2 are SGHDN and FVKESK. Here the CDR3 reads CASSQDRATEAFF. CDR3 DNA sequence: TGTGCCAGCAGCCAAGACAGGGCCACTGAAGCTTTCTTT.

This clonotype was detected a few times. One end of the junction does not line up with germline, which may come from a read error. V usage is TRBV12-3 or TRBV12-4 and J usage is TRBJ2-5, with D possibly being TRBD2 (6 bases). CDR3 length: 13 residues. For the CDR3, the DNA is TGTGCCAGCAGTTTAGGGGGAATAGCGGCGGGGCACTTC. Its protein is CASSLGGIAAGHF.

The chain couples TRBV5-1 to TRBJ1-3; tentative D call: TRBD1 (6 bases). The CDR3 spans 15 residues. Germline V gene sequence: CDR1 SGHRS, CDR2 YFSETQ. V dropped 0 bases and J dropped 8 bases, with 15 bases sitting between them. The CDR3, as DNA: TGCGCCAGCAGCTTGGCAGGGGACTATGGCTACACCATATATTTT. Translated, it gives CASSLAGDYGYTIYF.

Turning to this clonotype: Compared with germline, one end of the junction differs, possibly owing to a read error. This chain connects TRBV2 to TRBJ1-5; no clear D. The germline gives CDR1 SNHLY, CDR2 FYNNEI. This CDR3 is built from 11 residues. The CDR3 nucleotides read TGCGCCAGCAGCCAACGTTCGCCCCAGCATTTT. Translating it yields CASSQRSPQHF. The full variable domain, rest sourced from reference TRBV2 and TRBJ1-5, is EPEVTQTPSHQVTQMGQEVILRCVPISNHLYFYWYRQILGQKVEFLVSFYNNEISEKSEIFDDQFSVERPDGSNFTLKIRSTKLEDSAMYFCASSQRSPQHFGDGTRLSIL.

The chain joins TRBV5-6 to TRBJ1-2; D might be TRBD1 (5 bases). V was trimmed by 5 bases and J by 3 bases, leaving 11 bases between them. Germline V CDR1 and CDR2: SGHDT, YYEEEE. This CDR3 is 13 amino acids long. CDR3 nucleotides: TGTGCCAGCAGGTGGGCGGGGGACTATGGCTACACCTTC. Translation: CASRWAGDYGYTF. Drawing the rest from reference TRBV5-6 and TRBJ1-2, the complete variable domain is DAGVTQSPTHLIKTRGQQVTLRCSPKSGHDTVSWYQQALGQGPQFIFQYYEEEERQRGNFPDRFSGHQFPNYSSELNVNALLLGDSALYLCASRWAGDYGYTFGSGTRLTVV.

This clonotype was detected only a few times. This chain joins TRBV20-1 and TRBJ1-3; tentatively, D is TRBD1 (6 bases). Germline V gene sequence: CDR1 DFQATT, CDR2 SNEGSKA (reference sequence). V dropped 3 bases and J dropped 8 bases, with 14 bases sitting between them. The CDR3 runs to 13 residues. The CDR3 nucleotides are TGCAGTGCTAGTAACAGGGTCTTGCACACCATATATTTT. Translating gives CSASNRVLHTIYF.

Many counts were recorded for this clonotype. Here the CDR3 reads CSARLQGGQETQYF. For the CDR3, the DNA is TGCAGTGCTAGGCTACAGGGAGGCCAAGAGACCCAGTACTTC. This chain connects TRBV20-1 to TRBJ2-5; D assignment may be TRBD1 or TRBD2 (6 bases each). The CDR3 totals 14 residues. The ends were cut back, 3 bases at V and 1 base at J, with 12 bases in the middle. Germline values: CDR1 DFQATT, CDR2 SNEGSKA (reference sequence).

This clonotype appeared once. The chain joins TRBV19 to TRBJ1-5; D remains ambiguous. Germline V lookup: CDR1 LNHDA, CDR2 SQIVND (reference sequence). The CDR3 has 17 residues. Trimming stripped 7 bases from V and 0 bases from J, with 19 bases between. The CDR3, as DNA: TGTGCCAGTACCCATTTTCGGACGGGCTTTAGCAATCAGCCCCAGCATTTT. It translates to CASTHFRTGFSNQPQHF.

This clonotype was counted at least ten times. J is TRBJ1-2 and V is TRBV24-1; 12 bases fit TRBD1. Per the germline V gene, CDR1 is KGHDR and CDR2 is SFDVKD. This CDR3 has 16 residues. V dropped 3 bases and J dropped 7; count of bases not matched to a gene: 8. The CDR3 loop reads CATSDGPGQGASGYTF. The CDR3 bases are TGTGCCACCAGTGATGGACCGGGACAGGGGGCGTCTGGCTACACCTTC.

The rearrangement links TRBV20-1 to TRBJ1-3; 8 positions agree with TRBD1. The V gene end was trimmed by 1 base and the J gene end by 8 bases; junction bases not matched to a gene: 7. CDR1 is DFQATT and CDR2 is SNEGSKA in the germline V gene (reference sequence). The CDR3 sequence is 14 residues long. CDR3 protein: CSARAVDRGYTIYF. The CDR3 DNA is TGCAGTGCTAGAGCCGTTGACAGGGGCTACACCATATATTTT.

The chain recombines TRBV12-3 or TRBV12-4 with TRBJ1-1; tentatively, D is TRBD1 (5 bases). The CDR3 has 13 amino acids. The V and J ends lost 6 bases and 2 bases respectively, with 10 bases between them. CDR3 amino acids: CASRSTANTEAFF. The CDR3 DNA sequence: TGTGCCAGCAGATCGACAGCAAACACTGAAGCTTTCTTT.

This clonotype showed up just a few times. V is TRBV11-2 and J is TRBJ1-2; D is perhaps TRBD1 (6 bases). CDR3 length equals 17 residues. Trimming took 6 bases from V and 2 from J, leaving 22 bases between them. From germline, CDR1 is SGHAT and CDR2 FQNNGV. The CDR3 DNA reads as TGTGCCAGCAGACCAGCGGGGGGCCAACGACAAAACTATGGCTACACCTTC. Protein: CASRPAGGQRQNYGYTF.

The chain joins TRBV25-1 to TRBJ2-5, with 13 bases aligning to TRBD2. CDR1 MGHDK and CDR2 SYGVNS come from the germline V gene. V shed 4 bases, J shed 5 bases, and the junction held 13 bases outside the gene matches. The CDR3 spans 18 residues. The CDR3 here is CASSARTSGRSSRETQYF. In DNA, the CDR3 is TGTGCCAGCAGTGCAAGGACTAGCGGGAGAAGTTCTCGGGAGACCCAGTACTTC.

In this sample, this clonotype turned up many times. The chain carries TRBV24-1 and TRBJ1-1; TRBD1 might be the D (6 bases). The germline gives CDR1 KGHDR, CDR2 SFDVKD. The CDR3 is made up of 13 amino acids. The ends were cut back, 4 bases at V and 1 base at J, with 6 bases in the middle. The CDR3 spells CATSETGNTEAFF. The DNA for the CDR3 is TGTGCCACCAGTGAGACAGGGAACACTGAAGCTTTCTTT.

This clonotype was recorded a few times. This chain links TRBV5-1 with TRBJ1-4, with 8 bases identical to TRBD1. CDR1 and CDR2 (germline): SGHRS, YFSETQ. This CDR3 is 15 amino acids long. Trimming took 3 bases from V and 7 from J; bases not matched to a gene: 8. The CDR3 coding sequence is TGCGCCAGCAGCTCGACAGGGGATTTCAGTGAAAAACTGTTTTTT. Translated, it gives CASSSTGDFSEKLFF.